This TCR beta chain stems from a study of CD8 T cells in ankylosing spondylitis. Study-wide findings and caveats: Made up of 7 to 9 highly homologous variants, a TCR beta motif appeared characteristic of ankylosing spondylitis blood. With a CD8+ phenotype, disease-linked clones were relatively rare in peripheral blood. The clones that were linked to disease were reported to be significantly enriched in matched synovial fluid samples from ankylosing spondylitis patients.

Quantitative barcoded 5'-RACE was used to prepare TCR beta libraries. TCRdb passed the 5' RACE reads through MiXCR, listing each CDR3 protein once. The sample holds tens of thousands of distinct CDR3 sequences, about 9% seen once. V shed 6 bases, J shed 6 bases, and the junction held 3 bases outside the gene matches. This CDR3 comprises 13 residues. Germline V gives CDR1 KGHSH, CDR2 LQKENI. This clonotype was counted only a few times. As yet, its antigen is unknown. The sample taken for sequencing was blood, either unsorted or a sorted T cell fraction (not recorded which). The clonotype originates from a male donor with ankylosing spondylitis. The J gene is TRBJ1-5, the V gene TRBV18, with TRBD1 matching over 9 bases. The CDR3 loop is CASSEDRGQPQHF. Here the CDR3 DNA reads TGTGCCAGCTCCGAGGACAGGGGTCAGCCCCAGCATTTT.